This T cell receptor beta chain was identified in a study of CD8 T cells in Susac syndrome. The junction had 11 bases not matched to a gene; V was cut back by 5 bases and J by 4 bases. This CDR3 contains 16 residues. CDR1 is SGHRS, CDR2 YFSETQ, per germline. cDNA came from about 0.51 to 1 ug RNA primed by random hexamers. Amplification of TCR beta CDR3 by immunoSEQ multiplex PCR spanned 54 Vbeta and 13 Jbeta. Each CDR3 protein gets one entry after TCRdb re-called the immunoSEQ multiplex PCR reads with MiXCR. The sample lists roughly 160,000 distinct CDR3 sequences, around 96% occurring once. A note on this clonotype: Its antigen is still unknown.

Sequencing of TCR beta covered CD8+ and CD4+ T cells obtained from blood. In contrast to the negatively isolated CD8+ and CD4+ T cells, TEMRA cells were FACS-enriched. Study-wide points: Clonal expansion was not seen in any Susac syndrome CD4+ T cell repertoire.

The receptor was derived from a human donor with Susac syndrome. The chain couples TRBV5-1 to TRBJ1-5; 8 bases fit TRBD1. Sequences were obtained from CD4+ T cells from PBMCs. CDR3 coding DNA: TGCGCCAGCAGTCCTAATGGTGGACAGGGAAATCAGCCCCAGCATTTT. Its translation is CASSPNGGQGNQPQHF.